The next 19 T cell receptor beta chains were all read from a single sample in a study of T cell responses to AZD1222 COVID-19 vaccine. TCRdb keeps only in-frame clones here, not all; method: immunoSEQ multiplex PCR. The sample contains roughly 160,000 clones, more than 90% of which appear only once. The specimen comprised peripheral blood, sampled on day 0 of AZD1222 vaccination. These receptors all stem from an adult in good health.

This rearrangement joins TRBV6-1 to TRBJ1-5; a possible D gene is TRBD1 (5 bases). The CDR3 totals 15 residues. Trimming shortened V by 1 base and J by 4 bases, and 11 bases separated the two germline ends. Germline V gene lookup returns CDR1 MNHNS and CDR2 SASEGT. The CDR3 here is CASSEGETGNQPQHF. Here the CDR3 DNA reads TGTGCCAGCAGTGAAGGGGAAACAGGTAATCAGCCCCAGCATTTT.

This chain uses TRBV6-5 with TRBJ2-1, with no clear D. This CDR3 spans 14 amino acids. V lost 0 bases and J 4 bases, leaving 7 bases between the germline ends. Germline V gives CDR1 MNHEY, CDR2 SVGAGI. CDR3 nucleotides: TGTGCCAGCAGTTACTCGGCACCTTACAATGAGCAGTTCTTC. It codes for CASSYSAPYNEQFF.

The J gene is TRBJ2-3, the V gene TRBV5-1; TRBD2 agrees at 14 bases. This CDR3 spans 19 amino acids. Germline V gene data show CDR1 as SGHRS and CDR2 as YFSETQ. V dropped 2 bases and J dropped 0; count of bases not matched to a gene: 8. CDR3 coding DNA: TGCGCCAGCAGCTTTTGGGGACTAGCGGGAGCCCTAAGCACAGATACGCAGTATTTT. Translating gives CASSFWGLAGALSTDTQYF.

The V and J genes are TRBV9 and TRBJ1-2; 7 nucleotides align to TRBD1. This CDR3 is built from 14 residues. J was trimmed by 8 bases and V by 0 bases; bases with no gene match: 7. Germline CDR1 and CDR2: SGDLS and YYNGEE. The CDR3 DNA sequence: TGTGCCAGCAGCGTAGTACCGACAGGGAGAGGCTACACCTTC. It codes for CASSVVPTGRGYTF.

The gene calls are TRBV7-9 and TRBJ1-1; weak D call: TRBD1 (6 bases). V was trimmed by 6 bases and J by 5 bases, leaving 13 bases between them. Germline CDR1 is SEHNR and CDR2 is FQNEAQ (reference sequence). The CDR3 runs 13 residues. CDR3 sequence (DNA): TGTGCCAGCAGTCAACAGGGAGGGACTGAAGCTTTCTTT. Protein: CASSQQGGTEAFF.

In this sample, this clone turned up once. The chain uses TRBV18 and TRBJ1-1; D not resolved. Looked up from germline, CDR1 is KGHSH and CDR2 is LQKENI. Trimming shortened V by 3 bases and J by 0 bases, and 20 bases separated the two germline ends. The CDR3 runs to 18 residues. The CDR3 protein is CASSPLSEGLRMNTEAFF. The CDR3 DNA reads TGTGCCAGCTCACCGTTAAGTGAAGGCCTTCGAATGAACACTGAAGCTTTCTTT.

This clone was found many times. This chain links TRBV4-1 with TRBJ1-1; 8 nucleotides match TRBD1. Germline-derived CDR1 and CDR2 are MGHRA and YSYEKL. V gave up 1 base and J gave up 1 base; unmatched junction bases: 2. CDR3 length: 15 amino acids. The CDR3 is CASSQADRENTEAFF. CDR3 sequence (DNA): TGCGCCAGCAGCCAAGCGGACAGGGAGAACACTGAAGCTTTCTTT.

V gene TRBV12-3 or TRBV12-4 combines with J gene TRBJ1-2; no clear D. CDR3 size: 12 residues. The germline V and J ends were trimmed by 4 bases and 7 bases, with 10 bases remaining between them. The CDR3 sequence is CASSWSDAGYTF. The CDR3 nucleotides read TGTGCCAGCAGTTGGTCAGACGCTGGCTACACCTTC.

CDR3 region: CASSQDRGGAKNIQYF. DNA of the CDR3: TGCGCCAGCAGCCAAGATAGAGGGGGAGCCAAAAACATTCAGTACTTC. The chain combines TRBV4-3 with TRBJ2-4; perhaps TRBD1 as D (6 bases). The CDR3 is made up of 16 amino acids. Germline CDR1 is LGHNA and CDR2 is YSLEER. V was pared by 0 bases and J by 0 bases, with 9 bases between.

The V and J genes are TRBV7-9 and TRBJ1-4, with D uncertain. The V and J ends lost 5 bases and 6 bases respectively, with 13 bases between them. The CDR3 runs to 14 residues. CDR1 is SEHNR, CDR2 FQNEAQ, per germline (reference sequence). CDR3 loop: CASSQKDWYEKLFF. Written as DNA, the CDR3 is TGTGCCAGCAGCCAGAAGGATTGGTATGAAAAACTGTTTTTT.

The chain recombines TRBV30 with TRBJ2-7; no definite D call. The CDR3 length is 11 residues. The V end lost 2 bases, the J end lost 3 bases, and 5 bases lay between the germline ends. Germline V CDR1 and CDR2: GTSNPN, SVGIG (reference sequence). The CDR3 DNA sequence: TGTGCCTGGAGTAGGATCTACGAGCAGTACTTC. Translating it yields CAWSRIYEQYF.

This rearrangement joins TRBV2 to TRBJ1-2; D is perhaps TRBD1 (5 bases). The CDR3 consists of 12 residues. Germline CDR1 and CDR2: SNHLY and FYNNEI. The ends were cut back, 7 bases at V and 7 bases at J, with 13 bases in the middle. This chain's CDR3 is CASKDGAGGYTF. The CDR3 DNA reads TGTGCCAGCAAGGATGGGGCGGGTGGCTACACCTTC.

The V and J genes are TRBV6-5 and TRBJ1-2; D is ambiguous. From germline, CDR1 is MNHEY and CDR2 SVGAGI. Trimming took off 7 bases at V and 0 bases at J, with 15 bases between the two ends. The CDR3 length is 15 residues. CDR3 in DNA: TGTGCCAGCACAGCCGGCAGGAGCGCTAACTATGGCTACACCTTC. Residues: CASTAGRSANYGYTF.

The rearrangement uses TRBV7-2 and TRBJ2-3, with no clear D. The CDR3 is 15 residues long. The V end lost 1 base, the J end lost 3 bases, and 11 bases lay between the germline ends. Germline CDR1 SGHTA, CDR2 FQGNSA. The CDR3 is CASSLEGIRTDTQYF. The CDR3 DNA follows: TGTGCCAGCAGCTTAGAAGGAATAAGGACAGATACGCAGTATTTT.

This clone has a single count. The rearrangement joins TRBV7-9 to TRBJ2-1, with 10 positions matching TRBD2. This CDR3 is built from 17 residues. The germline V gene has CDR1 SEHNR and CDR2 FQNEAQ (reference sequence). J lost 4 bases, V lost 3 bases, and 9 bases had no gene match. CDR3 DNA: TGTGCCAGCAGCTTTACGACTAGCGGGCTACCTTACAATGAGCAGTTCTTC. Protein: CASSFTTSGLPYNEQFF.

The chain recombines TRBV27 with TRBJ2-1; 9 nucleotides match TRBD2. Trimming removed 7 bases from V and 7 bases from J; junction bases left unmatched: 14. The germline gives CDR1 MNHEY, CDR2 SMNVEV (reference sequence). This CDR3 is 16 amino acids long. The CDR3 DNA follows: TGTGCCAGCACCGACCGGGGGACTAGCCGCGGAAATGAGCAGTTCTTC. This sequence encodes CASTDRGTSRGNEQFF.

This clone was counted once. This rearrangement joins TRBV12-5 to TRBJ1-3; D is possibly TRBD1 (6 bases). Trimming removed 6 bases at V and 4 bases at J, with 19 bases between. This CDR3 has 16 amino acids. CDR1 is LGHNT, CDR2 FRNRAP, per germline. CDR3: CASGKGQTVRGNTIYF. The CDR3 bases are TGTGCTAGTGGGAAAGGACAGACGGTACGGGGAAACACCATATATTTT.

The chain is built from TRBV30 and TRBJ1-6, with 8 bases matching TRBD1. The length of the CDR3 is 13 residues. The germline V gene encodes CDR1 GTSNPN and CDR2 SVGIG (reference sequence). V dropped 7 bases and J dropped 8; count of bases not matched to a gene: 7. The CDR3 loop reads CALGQGTYSPLHF. The CDR3 coding sequence is TGTGCCTTAGGACAGGGCACGTATTCACCCCTCCACTTT.

The chain recombines TRBV4-2 with TRBJ2-2, with D possibly being TRBD2 (5 bases). This CDR3 is 13 amino acids long. The V end lost 4 bases, the J end lost 5 bases, and 8 bases lay between the germline ends. Germline CDR1 LGHNA, CDR2 YNFKEQ. CDR3 DNA: TGTGCCAGCAGCCCCCGGGAAACCGGGGAGCTGTTTTTT. Its translation is CASSPRETGELFF.